The T cell receptor beta chain under discussion was sequenced for a study of T cells in Graves' hyperthyroidism and ophthalmopathy. Authors of the study amplified TCR beta CDR3 regions from RNA transcripts. The TCR CDR3 first-round RT-PCR relied on the HTBI primer set. TCRdb passed the multiplex PCR reads through MiXCR, listing each CDR3 protein once. Among approximately 400,000 distinct CDR3 sequences listed, more than 15% were seen once. CDR3 length equals 15 residues. V shed 5 bases, J shed 3 bases, and the junction held 7 bases outside the gene matches. The germline gives CDR1 MNHEY, CDR2 SVGAGI. This clonotype was seen at least ten times.

The chain links TRBV6-5 to TRBJ2-7; 10 bases are shared with TRBD1. This receptor was obtained from a woman under 30 with Graves' hyperthyroidism. The sample was blood. The CDR3, as DNA: TGTGCCAGCAGTATGACCGGGACAGGGGTCTACGAGCAGTACTTC. Translation gives CASSMTGTGVYEQYF.